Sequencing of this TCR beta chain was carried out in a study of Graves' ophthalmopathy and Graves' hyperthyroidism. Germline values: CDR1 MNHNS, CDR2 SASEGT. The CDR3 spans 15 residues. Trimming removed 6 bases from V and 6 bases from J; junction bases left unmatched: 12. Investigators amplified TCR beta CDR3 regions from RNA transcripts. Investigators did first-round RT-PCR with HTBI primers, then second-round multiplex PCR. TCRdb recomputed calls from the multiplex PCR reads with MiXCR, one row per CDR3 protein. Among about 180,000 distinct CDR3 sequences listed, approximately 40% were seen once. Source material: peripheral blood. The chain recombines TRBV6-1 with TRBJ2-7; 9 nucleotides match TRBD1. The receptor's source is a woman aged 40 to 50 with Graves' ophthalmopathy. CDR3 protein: CASRTGTGNGFEQYF. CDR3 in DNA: TGTGCCAGCAGGACCGGGACAGGGAACGGCTTCGAGCAGTACTTC.